This TCR beta chain was recorded in a study of a mutant IDH1 vaccine in newly diagnosed glioma. As for time point: week 5, during vaccination. Doses comprised 300 ug of mutant IDH1 20-mer peptide each, plus topical imiquimod. For this clone: Its antigen is unidentified.

Germline assignment: CDR1 SGHDT and CDR2 YYEEEE. The junction had 4 bases not matched to a gene; V was cut back by 4 bases and J by 7 bases. The CDR3 loop spans 13 amino acids. The assay was immunoSEQ multiplex PCR, and TCRdb's table has in-frame clones only and misses some. This table holds about 36,000 clones, 81% found once. The source is a man in his fifties or sixties with glioma. The source was PBMCs, collected from a glioma patient whose treatment included an IDH1 peptide vaccine. The gene calls are TRBV5-6 and TRBJ2-7, with 11 bases fitting TRBD2. CDR3 nucleotide sequence: TGTGCCAGCAGCGGCGGGACTAGCGGTGAGCAGTACTTC. As protein: CASSGGTSGEQYF. The full variable domain, in which reference TRBV5-6 and TRBJ2-7 provide the parts outside the CDR3, is DAGVTQSPTHLIKTRGQQVTLRCSPKSGHDTVSWYQQALGQGPQFIFQYYEEEERQRGNFPDRFSGHQFPNYSSELNVNALLLGDSALYLCASSGGTSGEQYFGPGTRLTVT.